This T cell receptor (beta chain) was sequenced during a study of OX40 agonist ivuxolimab in advanced cancers. CDR1 SGHRS and CDR2 YFSETQ come from the germline V gene. The CDR3 runs 17 residues. With V trimmed by 0 bases and J by 2 bases, 7 bases remained unmatched. Libraries were prepared by immunoSEQ multiplex PCR; TCRdb keeps only in-frame clonotypes and omits some of them. The table lists roughly 34,000 clones, over 75% of them singletons. Sequenced material: CD4+ or CD8+ T cells sorted from blood, taken in a trial of the OX40 agonist ivuxolimab. The origin of this receptor is an adult with an advanced solid tumor such as melanoma, head and neck, liver or kidney cancer. This chain uses TRBV5-1 with TRBJ1-3, with TRBD1 identical over 8 bases. The CDR3 coding sequence is TGCGCCAGCAGCTTGGAAGGTGACAGGGGTACTGGAAACACCATATATTTT. Translating it yields CASSLEGDRGTGNTIYF.